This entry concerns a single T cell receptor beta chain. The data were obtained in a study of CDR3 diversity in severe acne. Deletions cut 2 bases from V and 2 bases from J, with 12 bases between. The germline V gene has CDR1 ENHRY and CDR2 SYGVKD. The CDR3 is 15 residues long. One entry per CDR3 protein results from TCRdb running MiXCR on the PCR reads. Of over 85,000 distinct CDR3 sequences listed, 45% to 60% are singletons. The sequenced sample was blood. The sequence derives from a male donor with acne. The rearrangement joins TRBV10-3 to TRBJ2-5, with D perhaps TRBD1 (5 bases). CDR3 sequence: CAISEGSGWQETQYF. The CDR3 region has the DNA TGTGCCATCAGTGAGGGGTCAGGGTGGCAAGAGACCCAGTACTTC.